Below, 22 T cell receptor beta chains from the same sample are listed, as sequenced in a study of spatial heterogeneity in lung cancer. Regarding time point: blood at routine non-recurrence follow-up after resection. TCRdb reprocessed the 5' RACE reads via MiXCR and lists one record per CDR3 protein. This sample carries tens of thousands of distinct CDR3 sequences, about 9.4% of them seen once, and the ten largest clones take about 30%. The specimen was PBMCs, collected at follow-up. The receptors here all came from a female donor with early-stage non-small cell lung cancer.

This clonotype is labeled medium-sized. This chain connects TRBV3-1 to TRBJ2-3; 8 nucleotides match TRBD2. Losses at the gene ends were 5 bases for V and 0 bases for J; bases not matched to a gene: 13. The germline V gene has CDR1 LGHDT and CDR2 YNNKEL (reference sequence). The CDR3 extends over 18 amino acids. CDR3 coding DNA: TGTGCCAGCAGCGCGGAATCAAGCGGGGGAGCTAGCACAGATACGCAGTATTTT. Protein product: CASSAESSGGASTDTQYF.

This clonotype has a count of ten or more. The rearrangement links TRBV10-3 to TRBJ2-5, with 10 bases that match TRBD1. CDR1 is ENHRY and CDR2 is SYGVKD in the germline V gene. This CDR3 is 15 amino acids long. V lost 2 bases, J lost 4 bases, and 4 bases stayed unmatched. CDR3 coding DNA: TGTGCCATCAGTGAGGGGACAGGGGCGGGAGAGACCCAGTACTTC. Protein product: CAISEGTGAGETQYF.

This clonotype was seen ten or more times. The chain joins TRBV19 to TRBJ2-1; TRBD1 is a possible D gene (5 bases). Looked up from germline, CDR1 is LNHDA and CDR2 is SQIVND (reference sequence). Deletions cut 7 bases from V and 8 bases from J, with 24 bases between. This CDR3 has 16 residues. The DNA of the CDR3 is TGTGCCAGTATGGAACCGACAGCGAAACCTGAGCATGAGCAGTTCTTC. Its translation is CASMEPTAKPEHEQFF. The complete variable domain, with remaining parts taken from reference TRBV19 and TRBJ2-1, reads DGGITQSPKYLFRKEGQNVTLSCEQNLNHDAMYWYRQDPGQGLRLIYYSQIVNDFQKGDIAEGYSVSREKKESFPLTVTSAQKNPTAFYLCASMEPTAKPEHEQFFGPGTRLTVL.

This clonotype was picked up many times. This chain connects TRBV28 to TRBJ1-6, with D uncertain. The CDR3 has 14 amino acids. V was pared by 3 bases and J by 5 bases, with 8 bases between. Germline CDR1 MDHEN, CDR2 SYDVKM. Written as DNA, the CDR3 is TGTGCCAGCAGTTTGGGCTTCGATAATTCACCCCTCCACTTT. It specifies CASSLGFDNSPLHF.

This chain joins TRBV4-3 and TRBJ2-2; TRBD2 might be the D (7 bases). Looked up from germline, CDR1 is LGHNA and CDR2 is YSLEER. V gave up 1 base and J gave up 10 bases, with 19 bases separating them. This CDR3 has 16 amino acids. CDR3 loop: CASSQGLRGGAEELFF. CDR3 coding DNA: TGCGCCAGCAGCCAAGGACTCCGCGGGGGCGCCGAGGAGCTGTTTTTT.

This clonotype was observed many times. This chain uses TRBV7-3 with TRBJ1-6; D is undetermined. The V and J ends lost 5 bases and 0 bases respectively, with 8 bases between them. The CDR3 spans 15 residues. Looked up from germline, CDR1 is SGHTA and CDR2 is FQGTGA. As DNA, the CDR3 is TGTGCCAGCAGCCGGAGTAGCTCCTATAATTCACCCCTCCACTTT. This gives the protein CASSRSSSYNSPLHF.

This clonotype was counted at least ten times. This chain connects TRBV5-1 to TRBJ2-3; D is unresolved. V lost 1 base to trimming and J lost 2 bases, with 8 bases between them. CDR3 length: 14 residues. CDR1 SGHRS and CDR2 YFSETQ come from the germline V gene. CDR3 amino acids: CASSLRATTDTQYF. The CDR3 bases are TGCGCCAGCAGCTTGCGGGCGACCACAGATACGCAGTATTTT. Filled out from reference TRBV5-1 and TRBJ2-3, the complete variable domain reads KAGVTQTPRYLIKTRGQQVTLSCSPISGHRSVSWYQQTPGQGLQFLFEYFSETQRNKGNFPGRFSGRQFSNSRSEMNVSTLELGDSALYLCASSLRATTDTQYFGPGTRLTVL.

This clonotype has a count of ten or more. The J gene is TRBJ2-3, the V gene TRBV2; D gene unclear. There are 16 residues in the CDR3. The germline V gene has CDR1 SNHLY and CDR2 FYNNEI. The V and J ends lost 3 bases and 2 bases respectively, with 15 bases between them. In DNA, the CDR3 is TGTGCCAGCAGTGATTTCACCCGCGTTTCCACAGATACGCAGTATTTT. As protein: CASSDFTRVSTDTQYF.

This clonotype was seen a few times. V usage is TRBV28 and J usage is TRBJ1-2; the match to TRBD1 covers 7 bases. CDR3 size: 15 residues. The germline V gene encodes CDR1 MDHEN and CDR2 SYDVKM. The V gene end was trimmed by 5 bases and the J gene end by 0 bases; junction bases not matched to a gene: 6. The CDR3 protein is CASSMGTASNYGYTF. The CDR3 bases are TGTGCCAGCAGTATGGGGACAGCCTCTAACTATGGCTACACCTTC.

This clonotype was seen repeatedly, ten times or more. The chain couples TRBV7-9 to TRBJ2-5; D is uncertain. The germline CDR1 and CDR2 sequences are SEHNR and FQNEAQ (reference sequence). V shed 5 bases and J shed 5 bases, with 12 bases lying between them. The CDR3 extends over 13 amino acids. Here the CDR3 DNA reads TGTGCCAGCAGCCCGACCAGACGGGAGACCCAGTACTTC. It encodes CASSPTRRETQYF.

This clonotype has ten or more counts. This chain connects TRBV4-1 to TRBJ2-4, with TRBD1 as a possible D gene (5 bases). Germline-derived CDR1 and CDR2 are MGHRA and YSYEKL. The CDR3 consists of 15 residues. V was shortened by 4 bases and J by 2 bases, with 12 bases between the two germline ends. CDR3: CASSPQAYPKNIQYF. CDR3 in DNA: TGCGCCAGCAGCCCACAGGCGTACCCCAAAAACATTCAGTACTTC.

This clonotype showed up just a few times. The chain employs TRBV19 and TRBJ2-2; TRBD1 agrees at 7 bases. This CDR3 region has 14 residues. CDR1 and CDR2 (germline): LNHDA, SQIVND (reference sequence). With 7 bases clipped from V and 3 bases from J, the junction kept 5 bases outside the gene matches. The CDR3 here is CASTRQGYTGELFF. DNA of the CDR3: TGTGCCAGTACTAGACAGGGATACACCGGGGAGCTGTTTTTT.

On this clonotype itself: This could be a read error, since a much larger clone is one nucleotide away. The DNA of the CDR3 is TGTGCCAGCAATCCTATGTTGGCGTGCACAGATACGCAGTATTTT. It encodes CASNPMLACTDTQYF. The V gene is TRBV7-2, the J gene TRBJ2-3; D uncertain. V lost 7 bases and J 1 base, leaving 15 bases between the germline ends. CDR1 and CDR2 from the germline V gene are SGHTA and FQGNSA. The CDR3 covers 15 residues.

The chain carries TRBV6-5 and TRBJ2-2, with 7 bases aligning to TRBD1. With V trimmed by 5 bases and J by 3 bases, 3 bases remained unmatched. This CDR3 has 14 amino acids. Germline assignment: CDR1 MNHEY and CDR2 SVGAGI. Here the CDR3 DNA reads TGTGCCAGCAGTCCGGGACAGTACACCGGGGAGCTGTTTTTT. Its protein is CASSPGQYTGELFF.

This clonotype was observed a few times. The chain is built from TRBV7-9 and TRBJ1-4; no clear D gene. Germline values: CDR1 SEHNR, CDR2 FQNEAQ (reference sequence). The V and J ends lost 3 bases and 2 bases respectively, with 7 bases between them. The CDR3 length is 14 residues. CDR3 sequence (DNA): TGTGCCAGCAGCTTCACCGGTACTAATGAAAAACTGTTTTTT. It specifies CASSFTGTNEKLFF.

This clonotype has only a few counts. In DNA, the CDR3 is TGCGCCAGCAGGCACAGACAGGGGGCCACCTACGAGCAGTACTTC. It specifies CASRHRQGATYEQYF. The rearrangement links TRBV5-1 to TRBJ2-7; TRBD1 matches at 10 bases. J gave up 2 bases and V 5 bases, and 7 bases lay outside the gene matches. CDR3 length: 15 amino acids. The germline gives CDR1 SGHRS, CDR2 YFSETQ.

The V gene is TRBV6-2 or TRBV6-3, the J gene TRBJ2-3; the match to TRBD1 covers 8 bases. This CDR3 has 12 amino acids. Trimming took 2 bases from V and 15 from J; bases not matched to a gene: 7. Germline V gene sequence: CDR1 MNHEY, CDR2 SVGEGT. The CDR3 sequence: CASSYPDRENYF. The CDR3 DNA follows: TGTGCCAGCAGTTACCCGGACAGGGAAAATTATTTT.

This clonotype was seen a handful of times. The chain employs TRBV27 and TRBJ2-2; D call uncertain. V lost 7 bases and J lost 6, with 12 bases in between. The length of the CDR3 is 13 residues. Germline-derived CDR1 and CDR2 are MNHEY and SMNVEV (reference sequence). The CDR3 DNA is TGTGCCAGCACCTTGACTGGCGCCGGGGAGCTGTTTTTT. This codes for CASTLTGAGELFF.

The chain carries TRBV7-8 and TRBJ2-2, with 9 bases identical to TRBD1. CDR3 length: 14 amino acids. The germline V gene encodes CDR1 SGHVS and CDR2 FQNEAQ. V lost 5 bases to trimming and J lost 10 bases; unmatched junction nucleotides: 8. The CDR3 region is CASSPRTGVEELFF. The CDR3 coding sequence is TGTGCCAGCAGCCCCAGGACAGGGGTTGAGGAGCTGTTTTTT. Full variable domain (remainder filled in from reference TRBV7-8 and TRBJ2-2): GAGVSQSPRYKVAKRGQDVALRCDPISGHVSLFWYQQALGQGPEFLTYFQNEAQLDKSGLPSDRFFAERPEGSVSTLKIQRTQQEDSAVYLCASSPRTGVEELFFGEGSRLTVL.

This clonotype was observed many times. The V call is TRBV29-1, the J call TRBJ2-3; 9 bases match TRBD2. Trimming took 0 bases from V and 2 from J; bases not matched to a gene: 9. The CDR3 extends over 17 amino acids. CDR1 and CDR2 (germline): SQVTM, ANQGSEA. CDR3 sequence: CSVEEPPERGVTDTQYF. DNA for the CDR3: TGCAGCGTTGAAGAACCCCCCGAGCGGGGGGTCACAGATACGCAGTATTTT.

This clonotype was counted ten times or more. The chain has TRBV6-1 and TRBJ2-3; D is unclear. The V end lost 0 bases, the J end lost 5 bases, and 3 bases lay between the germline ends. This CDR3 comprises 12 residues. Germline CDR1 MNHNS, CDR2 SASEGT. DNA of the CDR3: TGTGCCAGCAGTGAAGCGCGAGATACGCAGTATTTT. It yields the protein CASSEARDTQYF.

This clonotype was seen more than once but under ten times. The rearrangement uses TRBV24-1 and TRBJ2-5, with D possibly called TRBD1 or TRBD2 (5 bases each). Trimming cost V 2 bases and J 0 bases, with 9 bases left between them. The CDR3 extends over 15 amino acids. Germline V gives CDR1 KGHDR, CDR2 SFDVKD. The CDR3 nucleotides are TGTGCCACCAGTGATTGGTGGGACGACCAAGAGACCCAGTACTTC. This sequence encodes CATSDWWDDQETQYF.